This T cell receptor (beta chain) was sequenced in a study of CXCR3-negative and CXCR3-positive naive CD8 T cells. Study findings and constraints: TRBV-TRBJ usage matched between naive CXCR3-negative and CXCR3-positive cells but not between memory cells. Surface CD5 looked about the same in the naive subsets, so the authors worked out TCR strength from TRB CDR3 properties.

The CDR3 runs to 17 residues. CDR1 and CDR2 (germline): ENHRY, SYGVKD. A CD45RO-CCR7+CD27+CD95- profile was what naive CD8+ T cells displayed. As for this clonotype: The antigen is not known.

UMI-labeled 5' RACE TRB cDNA libraries were prepared from the cells. Reprocessing the 5' RACE reads, TCRdb reports a single entry for every CDR3 protein and omits DNA. In all, the sample yields 150,000 or so distinct CDR3 sequences. The sample was naive CXCR3- CD8+ T cells from blood. Described subset: CD45RO-CCR7+CD27+CD95- naive CD8+ T cells lacking CXCR3 (TNR3-). The sequence was obtained from a human donor in good health. Some clones in this sample may be carry-over from other donors' samples. The V call is TRBV10-3, the J call TRBJ1-6; TCRdb's assignment of TRBD1 cannot be checked, as there is no DNA. The CDR3 spells CAISELELQVSISPLHF.